This T cell receptor (beta chain) was sequenced for a study of TIL therapy for anti-PD-1-resistant metastatic lung cancer. Study-level results: Treatment-naive, never-smoker and oncogene-addicted patients were overrepresented in this highly selected cohort. TIL cultures after expansion showed higher clonality and lower diversity than baseline tumor (median about 5.6% vs 31%).

The libraries were made with immunoSEQ v3. The method was immunoSEQ multiplex PCR; TCRdb's version includes in-frame clones alone and lacks a portion of them. This sample has roughly 92,000 clones, with roughly 65% found just once. The germline gives CDR1 KGHSH, CDR2 LQKENI. The CDR3 has 13 amino acids. The V gene lost 5 bases and the J gene lost 3 bases, with 8 bases spanning the gap. Time point of the sample: pre-treatment sample, taken before nivolumab and TIL therapy. Tumor tissue came from excised metastases, mostly pleural nodules or supraclavicular lymph nodes. Tumor harvest preceded PD-1/PD-L1 blockade, followed by nivolumab treatment. Stage 4 NSCLC adults joined between late 2017 and January 2020. This clone has a single count. What it binds is unknown.

This chain connects TRBV18 to TRBJ1-5; perhaps TRBD1 as D (5 bases). The starting material was tumor tissue, obtained at baseline. The TCR was taken from a person aged 25 to 80 with non-small cell lung cancer. In DNA form, the CDR3 reads TGTGCCAGCTCAGAGGGGAACAATCAGCCCCAGCATTTT. The encoded protein is CASSEGNNQPQHF. The whole variable domain, remainder taken from reference TRBV18 and TRBJ1-5, is NAGVMQNPRHLVRRRGQEARLRCSPMKGHSHVYWYRQLPEEGLKFMVYLQKENIIDESGMPKERFSAEFPKEGPSILRIQQVVRGDSAAYFCASSEGNNQPQHFGDGTRLSIL.